The 17 T cell receptor beta chains given below trace back to one sample, sequenced in a study of blood T cell repertoires in COVID-19. The repertoire was sequenced with immunoSEQ multiplex PCR; TCRdb's copy has only in-frame clones and lacks some. This sample has fewer than 450,000 clones, with 91% found just once. The sequenced sample consisted of peripheral blood. These receptors were collected from a woman aged 18-29 years who had recovered from COVID-19.

This clone was seen just once. J is TRBJ1-5 and V is TRBV19, with D perhaps matching TRBD1 (6 bases). Trimming pared 7 bases from V and 9 bases from J, leaving 16 bases between. Germline CDR1 LNHDA, CDR2 SQIVND (reference sequence). This CDR3 has 13 residues. The chain's CDR3 is CASTVKGGLPQHF. CDR3 DNA: TGTGCCAGTACTGTGAAGGGGGGGCTGCCCCAGCATTTT. The variable domain in full, with the rest retrieved from reference TRBV19 and TRBJ1-5, is DGGITQSPKYLFRKEGQNVTLSCEQNLNHDAMYWYRQDPGQGLRLIYYSQIVNDFQKGDIAEGYSVSREKKESFPLTVTSAQKNPTAFYLCASTVKGGLPQHFGDGTRLSIL.

This sequence joins TRBV10-1 and TRBJ2-3, with TRBD1 as a possible D gene (5 bases). Between the trimmed V and J ends, which lost 2 bases and 3 bases, there was a span of 12 bases. In germline, CDR1 is WNHNN, CDR2 SYGVQD (reference sequence). The length of the CDR3 is 15 residues. DNA for the CDR3: TGCGCCAGCAGTGAGCAAGGGGAAGGTACAGATACGCAGTATTTT. Encoded protein: CASSEQGEGTDTQYF.

This sequence joins TRBV28 and TRBJ2-7; 9 bases agree with TRBD1. Germline V CDR1 and CDR2: MDHEN, SYDVKM. The trim removed 3 bases at V and 4 bases at J, leaving 4 bases unmatched. The CDR3 contains 14 residues. Here the CDR3 reads CASSLGTGTYEQYV. Here the CDR3 DNA reads TGTGCCAGCAGTTTGGGGACAGGGACATACGAGCAGTACGTC.

The chain uses TRBV7-7 and TRBJ2-1; 11 positions agree with TRBD2. The V gene's germline CDR1 is SSHAT and CDR2 FNYEAQ (reference sequence). V shed 4 bases, J shed 12 bases, and the junction held 8 bases outside the gene matches. The CDR3 is 14 residues long. As DNA, the CDR3 is TGTGCCAGCAGCTCCAACTTAGCGGGAGGGGTGCAGTTCTTC. Its translation: CASSSNLAGGVQFF.

This clone was observed a handful of times. J is TRBJ1-4 and V is TRBV6-5; no firm D call. With 6 bases removed from V and 0 bases from J, the gap between germline ends came to 8 bases. This CDR3 spans 14 amino acids. The germline gives CDR1 MNHEY, CDR2 SVGAGI. In nucleotides, the CDR3 is TGTGCCAGCAGCTATCTGTCAACTAATGAAAAACTGTTTTTT. Its protein product is CASSYLSTNEKLFF.

CDR3 nucleotides: TGTGCCAGCAGCCAAGCGACAGTTAGCACAGATACGCAGTATTTT. Its protein is CASSQATVSTDTQYF. This chain connects TRBV3-1 (or the pseudogene TRBV3-2) to TRBJ2-3, with a weak D call TRBD1 (5 bases). The CDR3 runs 15 residues. Trimming pared 1 base from V and 0 bases from J, leaving 8 bases between. The germline V gene encodes CDR1 LGHDT and CDR2 YNNKEL (reference sequence).

The V gene is TRBV9, the J gene TRBJ2-2; 7 positions agree with TRBD2. Germline loops: CDR1 SGDLS, CDR2 YYNGEE. The trim removed 4 bases at V and 4 bases at J, leaving 7 bases unmatched. CDR3 length equals 15 residues. CDR3 protein: CASSTGTIITGELFF. The DNA for the CDR3 is TGTGCCAGCAGCACCGGGACTATAATCACCGGGGAGCTGTTTTTT.

J is TRBJ1-2 and V is TRBV24-1, with TRBD1 identical over 9 bases. With 4 bases clipped from V and 8 bases from J, the junction kept 7 bases outside the gene matches. CDR1 is KGHDR, CDR2 SFDVKD, per germline. The CDR3 extends over 14 amino acids. CDR3 coding DNA: TGTGCCACCAGTGAACCCGGGACAGGGACCGGCTACACCTTC. Protein: CATSEPGTGTGYTF.

The V call is TRBV5-1, the J call TRBJ1-1; D may be TRBD1 (6 bases). The V gene lost 7 bases and the J gene lost 0 bases, with 13 bases spanning the gap. CDR3 length: 14 residues. CDR1 is SGHRS, CDR2 YFSETQ, per germline. This CDR3 is CASGLQGLNTEAFF. CDR3 DNA sequence: TGCGCCAGCGGCCTACAGGGTCTGAACACTGAAGCTTTCTTT. Variable domain in full (rest from reference TRBV5-1 and TRBJ1-1): KAGVTQTPRYLIKTRGQQVTLSCSPISGHRSVSWYQQTPGQGLQFLFEYFSETQRNKGNFPGRFSGRQFSNSRSEMNVSTLELGDSALYLCASGLQGLNTEAFFGQGTRLTVV.

J is TRBJ1-1 and V is TRBV6-2 or TRBV6-3; weak D call: TRBD1 (5 bases). Trimming stripped 0 bases from V and 5 bases from J, with 10 bases between. The CDR3 has 14 residues. The V gene's germline CDR1 is MNHEY and CDR2 SVGEGT. CDR3 sequence reads: CASSYSTASTEAFF. CDR3 nucleotide sequence: TGTGCCAGCAGTTACTCGACAGCTTCTACTGAAGCTTTCTTT.

This clone was seen only once. The genes are TRBV6-8 and TRBJ2-6, with 7 bases lining up with TRBD2. The junction had 27 bases not matched to a gene; V was cut back by 11 bases and J by 2 bases. Germline assignment: CDR1 MNHGY and CDR2 SAAAGT. This CDR3 is 21 amino acids long. The CDR3 DNA follows: TGTGCCTGCGGTAAATGTTGCGGGTGGGGGGGGTTCAAGGCTGGGGCCAACGTCCTGACTTTC. It is translated as CACGKCCGWGGFKAGANVLTF.

The rearrangement joins TRBV7-9 to TRBJ1-1; 7 bases match TRBD1. Trimming took 0 bases from V and 6 from J; bases not matched to a gene: 4. Germline-derived CDR1 and CDR2 are SEHNR and FQNEAQ (reference sequence). This CDR3 comprises 14 residues. CDR3 protein: CASSLAGQSAEAFF. For the CDR3, the DNA is TGTGCCAGCAGCTTAGCGGGACAGTCGGCTGAAGCTTTCTTT.

V usage is TRBV10-3 and J usage is TRBJ2-1; D is ambiguous. Germline-derived CDR1 and CDR2 are ENHRY and SYGVKD. The CDR3 runs 13 residues. Between the trimmed V and J ends, which lost 7 bases and 4 bases, there was a span of 11 bases. CDR3: CAINSRKYNEQFF. The CDR3, as DNA: TGTGCCATCAACAGCCGTAAGTACAATGAGCAGTTCTTC.

This chain uses TRBV5-1 with TRBJ2-2, with D maybe TRBD2 (6 bases). This CDR3 has 14 amino acids. V was pared by 5 bases and J by 4 bases, with 12 bases between. In germline, CDR1 is SGHRS, CDR2 YFSETQ. This chain's CDR3 is CASRRDSPTGELFF. The CDR3 DNA is TGCGCCAGCAGACGGGACTCCCCCACCGGGGAGCTGTTTTTT. The complete variable domain, with remaining parts taken from reference TRBV5-1 and TRBJ2-2, reads KAGVTQTPRYLIKTRGQQVTLSCSPISGHRSVSWYQQTPGQGLQFLFEYFSETQRNKGNFPGRFSGRQFSNSRSEMNVSTLELGDSALYLCASRRDSPTGELFFGEGSRLTVL.

The chain has TRBV10-3 and TRBJ2-7, with 8 bases identical to TRBD2. The CDR3 sequence is 15 residues long. CDR1 and CDR2 (germline): ENHRY, SYGVKD. CDR3: CAISESSVVPGLVTV. DNA of the CDR3: TGTGCCATCAGTGAGTCGTCCGTGGTTCCGGGACTAGTAACAGTC.

The CDR3 region is CASSLDFRPGELRETQYF. For the CDR3, the DNA is TGTGCCAGCAGCTTAGATTTTCGCCCCGGGGAGCTCAGGGAGACCCAGTACTTC. V usage is TRBV11-2 and J usage is TRBJ2-5; tentatively, D is TRBD2 (5 bases). The CDR3 length is 18 residues. Germline assignment: CDR1 SGHAT and CDR2 FQNNGV. The germline V and J ends were trimmed by 0 bases and 5 bases, with 22 bases remaining between them. The full variable domain, in which reference TRBV11-2 and TRBJ2-5 provide the parts outside the CDR3, is EAGVAQSPRYKIIEKRQSVAFWCNPISGHATLYWYQQILGQGPKLLIQFQNNGVVDDSQLPKDRFSAERLKGVDSTLKIQPAKLEDSAVYLCASSLDFRPGELRETQYFGPGTRLLVL.

The J gene is TRBJ2-1, the V gene TRBV5-1; D is ambiguous. The CDR3 runs 16 residues. V lost 0 bases to trimming and J lost 3 bases, with 13 bases between them. The germline CDR1 and CDR2 sequences are SGHRS and YFSETQ. The chain's CDR3 is CASSLANATDYNEQFF. As DNA, the CDR3 is TGCGCCAGCAGCTTGGCCAACGCTACAGACTACAATGAGCAGTTCTTC. The full variable domain, in which reference TRBV5-1 and TRBJ2-1 provide the parts outside the CDR3, is KAGVTQTPRYLIKTRGQQVTLSCSPISGHRSVSWYQQTPGQGLQFLFEYFSETQRNKGNFPGRFSGRQFSNSRSEMNVSTLELGDSALYLCASSLANATDYNEQFFGPGTRLTVL.